The present T cell receptor (beta chain) was sequenced within a study of cytomegalovirus exposure and HLA in healthy donors. For the study at large: Unique TCRs from HLA-typed donors, about 78 million of them, were held in an early data release.

Primers: 60 Vbeta forward and 13 Jbeta reverse. The assay was immunoSEQ multiplex PCR, and TCRdb's table has in-frame clones only and misses some. This sample has around 86,000 clones, with about 7.6% found just once. The CDR3 consists of 16 residues. V lost 4 bases to trimming and J lost 4 bases; unmatched junction nucleotides: 11. Germline lookup yields CDR1 SGHRS and CDR2 YFSETQ. This chain links TRBV5-1 with TRBJ1-2; TRBD1 matches 9 bases. Source material: PBMCs. The clonotype comes from a middle-aged man in good health and CMV-seronegative. The CDR3 sequence is CASSVLGTGLGYGYTF. CDR3 DNA: TGCGCCAGCAGCGTCCTAGGGACAGGGCTCGGCTATGGCTACACCTTC.